Shown below are 5 T cell receptor beta chains from a single sample sequenced in a study of shared clonotypes between healthy human individuals. The data were produced by immunoSEQ multiplex PCR, yet TCRdb's version contains in-frame clones alone and is incomplete. This table has some 2 million clones, 85% to 95% appearing once. Sequenced sample: naive CD4+ T cells sorted from blood. Subset specified: CD45RA+ positively selected. Source of these receptors: a young man in good health.

The J gene is TRBJ2-3, the V gene TRBV11-2; D uncertain. The length of the CDR3 is 14 residues. V lost 1 base and J 4 bases, leaving 9 bases between the germline ends. Germline V gene lookup returns CDR1 SGHAT and CDR2 FQNNGV. CDR3 nucleotides: TGTGCCAGCAGCTTAGTATTGGGGTCAGATACGCAGTATTTT. Residues: CASSLVLGSDTQYF.

V is TRBV6-1 and J is TRBJ2-7; D uncertain. The CDR3 contains 15 residues. Germline V gives CDR1 MNHNS, CDR2 SASEGT. Trimming removed 6 bases from V and 2 bases from J, with 17 bases in between. CDR3 protein: CASRPKKVETYEQYF. The CDR3 nucleotides are TGTGCCAGCAGACCCAAAAAGGTGGAAACCTACGAGCAGTACTTC.

Regarding this clone: Being one base from a much bigger clone, this may be a read error. Different DNA sequences within this sample yield the same CDR3. This sequence joins TRBV7-2 and TRBJ1-1, with unresolved D. Trimming removed 1 base at V and 1 base at J, with 4 bases between. This CDR3 region has 13 residues. CDR1 is SGHTA and CDR2 is FQGNSA in the germline V gene. For the CDR3, the DNA is TGTGCCAGCAGCTTAGACCGGAACACTGAAGCTTTCTTT. Its protein is CASSLDRNTEAFF.

The chain has TRBV30 and TRBJ2-1; TRBD2 aligns across 8 bases. V shed 2 bases, J shed 7 bases, and the junction held 4 bases outside the gene matches. Germline V lookup: CDR1 GTSNPN, CDR2 SVGIG (reference sequence). The CDR3 has 13 amino acids. The CDR3 DNA is TGTGCCTGGAGTTCGGGGGGGTCGAATGAGCAGTTCTTC. It specifies CAWSSGGSNEQFF.

V usage is TRBV5-5 and J usage is TRBJ2-4; D possibly uses TRBD1 or TRBD2 (6 bases each). CDR1 and CDR2 from the germline V gene are SGHKS and YYEKEE (reference sequence). Trimming took off 1 base at V and 2 bases at J, with 16 bases between the two ends. This CDR3 region has 17 residues. DNA of the CDR3: TGTGCCAGCAGCTTGCTCGCCGGGGGCCTAACCAAAAACATTCAGTACTTC. Its translation is CASSLLAGGLTKNIQYF.